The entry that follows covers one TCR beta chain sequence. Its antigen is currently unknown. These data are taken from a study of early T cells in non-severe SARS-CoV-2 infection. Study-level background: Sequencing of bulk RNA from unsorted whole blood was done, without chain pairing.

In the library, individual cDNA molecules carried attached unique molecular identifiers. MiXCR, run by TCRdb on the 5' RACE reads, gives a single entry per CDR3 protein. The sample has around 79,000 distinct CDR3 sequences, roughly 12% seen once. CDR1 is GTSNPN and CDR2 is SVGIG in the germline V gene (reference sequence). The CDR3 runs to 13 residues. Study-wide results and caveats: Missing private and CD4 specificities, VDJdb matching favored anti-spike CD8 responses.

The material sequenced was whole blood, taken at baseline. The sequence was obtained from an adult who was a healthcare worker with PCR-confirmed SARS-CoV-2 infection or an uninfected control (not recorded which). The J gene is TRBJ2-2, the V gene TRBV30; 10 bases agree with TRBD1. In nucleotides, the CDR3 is TGTGCTAATCCCGGGACAGGGGCCGGGGAGCTGTTTTTT. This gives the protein CANPGTGAGELFF. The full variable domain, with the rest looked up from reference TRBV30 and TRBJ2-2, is SQTIHQWPATLVQPVGSPLSLECTVEGTSNPNLYWYRQAAGRGLQLLFYSVGIGQISSEVPQNLSASRPQDRQFILSSKKLLLSDSGFYLCANPGTGAGELFFGEGSRLTVL.